Following are 30 T cell receptor beta chains from one sample sequenced in a study of spatial heterogeneity in lung cancer. Whole-study results and caveats: It was found that expanded intratumoral alpha and beta TCR counts tracked tumor mutation counts.

TCRdb ran MiXCR on the 5' RACE reads and lists one entry per CDR3 protein. The data hold 20,000 to 30,000 distinct CDR3 sequences, with about 9.3% observed a single time. The time point was: sample taken at primary tumor resection. These receptors lack a known antigen. The sequencing here drew on lung tumor tissue, taken at surgery. These TCRs come from a male donor with early-stage non-small cell lung cancer.

The CDR3 spells CASSQASGGAGTDTQYF. CDR3 nucleotide sequence: TGTGCCAGCAGCCAGGCCAGCGGGGGGGCGGGCACAGATACGCAGTATTTT. The J gene is TRBJ2-3, the V gene TRBV7-2; TRBD2 agrees at 10 bases. In germline, CDR1 is SGHTA, CDR2 FQGNSA. The CDR3 consists of 17 residues. V shed 5 bases, J shed 1 base, and the junction held 9 bases outside the gene matches. Full variable domain (missing parts from reference TRBV7-2 and TRBJ2-3): GAGVSQSPSNKVTEKGKDVELRCDPISGHTALYWYRQSLGQGLEFLIYFQGNSAPDKSGLPSDRFSAERTGGSVSTLTIQRTQQEDSAVYLCASSQASGGAGTDTQYFGPGTRLTVL.

This clonotype was counted ten times or more. V is TRBV6-1 and J is TRBJ2-3; D remains unclear. This CDR3 has 14 residues. The germline V gene encodes CDR1 MNHNS and CDR2 SASEGT. The ends were cut back, 5 bases at V and 0 bases at J, with 9 bases in the middle. The CDR3: CASSWAASTDTQYF. Here the CDR3 DNA reads TGTGCCAGCAGTTGGGCTGCTAGCACAGATACGCAGTATTTT.

This chain uses TRBV19 with TRBJ1-5; maybe TRBD1 (6 bases). The V gene lost 8 bases and the J gene lost 3 bases, with 14 bases spanning the gap. There are 14 residues in the CDR3. Germline-derived CDR1 and CDR2 are LNHDA and SQIVND (reference sequence). For the CDR3, the DNA is TGTGCCAGTCAAGTCGGGACAAACAATCAGCCCCAGCATTTT. It codes for CASQVGTNNQPQHF.

V usage is TRBV14 and J usage is TRBJ2-5; no clear D. Trimming cost V 0 bases and J 4 bases, with 3 bases left between them. CDR1 and CDR2 from the germline V gene are SGHDN and FVKESK. CDR3 length: 12 residues. CDR3 in DNA: TGTGCCAGCAGCCAAGAGGGAGAGACCCAGTACTTC. Its protein product is CASSQEGETQYF. The full variable domain, completed using reference TRBV14 and TRBJ2-5, is EAGVTQFPSHSVIEKGQTVTLRCDPISGHDNLYWYRRVMGKEIKFLLHFVKESKQDESGMPNNRFLAERTGGTYSTLKVQPAELEDSGVYFCASSQEGETQYFGPGTRLLVL.

This clonotype appeared many times. The rearrangement links TRBV20-1 to TRBJ2-7; D ambiguous. Germline loops: CDR1 DFQATT, CDR2 SNEGSKA (reference sequence). V shed 0 bases and J shed 0 bases, with 12 bases lying between them. CDR3 length equals 15 residues. CDR3 coding DNA: TGCAGTGCTAGAGATGCGACATGGAACTCCTACGAGCAGTACTTC. It encodes CSARDATWNSYEQYF.

V and J are TRBV7-8 and TRBJ2-1; D uncertain. CDR1 and CDR2 from the germline V gene are SGHVS and FQNEAQ. V lost 4 bases to trimming and J lost 0 bases, with 10 bases between them. The CDR3 extends over 15 amino acids. The CDR3: CASSSTHASYNEQFF. As DNA, the CDR3 is TGTGCCAGCAGCTCAACTCACGCCTCCTACAATGAGCAGTTCTTC.

This clonotype has at least ten counts. No conserved phenylalanine or tryptophan ends this CDR3, so it is likely a read error. It is unclear where the CDR3 begins or ends on the DNA, so no DNA is shown, and the CDR3 is as TCRdb lists it. The chain carries TRBV19 and TRBJ2-3; the listed D gene, TRBD1, was not tested against the DNA. The CDR3 length is 11 residues, termini included. In germline, CDR1 is LNHDA, CDR2 SQIVND (reference sequence). CDR3 sequence reads: CASSTHGTLTP.

There are many counts of this clonotype. The chain combines TRBV2 with TRBJ1-4, with 7 bases lining up with TRBD1. Germline V lookup: CDR1 SNHLY, CDR2 FYNNEI. CDR3 length: 17 amino acids. Losses at the gene ends were 7 bases for V and 2 bases for J; bases not matched to a gene: 13. The CDR3 DNA is TGTGCCAGCACCGAGTCGACAGGGCGGTGGACTAATGAAAAACTGTTTTTT. It specifies CASTESTGRWTNEKLFF.

This clonotype was found many times. This chain joins TRBV20-1 and TRBJ2-6; D is perhaps TRBD2 (5 bases). V was cut by 4 bases and J by 4 bases, with 14 bases left in between. The CDR3 covers 15 residues. Looked up from germline, CDR1 is DFQATT and CDR2 is SNEGSKA (reference sequence). CDR3 protein: CSATLTPGGANVLTF. CDR3 DNA: TGCAGTGCTACCCTCACTCCGGGAGGGGCCAACGTCCTGACTTTC.

Many counts were recorded for this clonotype. The chain combines TRBV12-3 or TRBV12-4 with TRBJ2-2; D uncertain. The CDR3 is made up of 14 amino acids. V was shortened by 5 bases and J by 7 bases, with 14 bases between the two germline ends. In DNA form, the CDR3 reads TGTGCCAGCAGTCTGGTCTGGGGTGACGGGGAGCTGTTTTTT. It specifies CASSLVWGDGELFF.

In its sample, this clonotype was seen a few times. This sequence joins TRBV28 and TRBJ1-5, with D uncertain. The germline V and J ends were trimmed by 3 bases and 6 bases, with 15 bases remaining between them. CDR3 length: 15 residues. The germline V gene encodes CDR1 MDHEN and CDR2 SYDVKM. CDR3 coding DNA: TGTGCCAGCAGTTTGAAATGGAGGGAGTCTCAGCCCCAGCATTTT. This encodes CASSLKWRESQPQHF.

This clonotype qualifies as medium-sized. At one of its ends the junction is not consistent with the germline gene, which may arise from a read error. The genes are TRBV28 and TRBJ2-6; the D is unclear. Germline CDR1 is MDHEN and CDR2 is SYDVKM. This CDR3 is 17 amino acids long. The CDR3 is CATSGSQSSSGANVLTF. The CDR3 coding sequence is TGTGCCACCAGTGGATCCCAATCCAGCTCTGGGGCCAACGTCCTGACTTTC.

The table lists this clonotype with many counts. One junction end disagrees with the germline gene, perhaps due to a read error. This chain links TRBV28 with TRBJ1-5; weak D call: TRBD1 (6 bases). The V gene's germline CDR1 is MDHEN and CDR2 SYDVKM. The CDR3 spans 14 residues. In nucleotides, the CDR3 is TGTGTCAGCAGTTTAATCCAGGGGAGTCAGCCCCAGCATTTT. Translated, it gives CVSSLIQGSQPQHF.

This clonotype was found many times. V gene TRBV4-3 combines with J gene TRBJ2-1; the D gene could be TRBD1 or TRBD2 (5 bases each). V was trimmed by 0 bases and J by 5 bases, leaving 14 bases between them. There are 16 residues in the CDR3. Germline CDR1 and CDR2: LGHNA and YSLEER. The CDR3 coding sequence is TGCGCCAGCAGCCAAGATGGGACCCCGGCGGACAATGAGCAGTTCTTC. Translating gives CASSQDGTPADNEQFF.

This clonotype was observed at least ten times. The chain joins TRBV9 to TRBJ1-6, with 10 bases that match TRBD1. CDR1 and CDR2 (germline): SGDLS, YYNGEE. V shed 4 bases, J shed 7 bases, and the junction held 2 bases outside the gene matches. The CDR3 has 14 residues. The CDR3 nucleotides are TGTGCCAGCAGCAGACAGGGGGCGAATTCACCCCTCCACTTT. This encodes CASSRQGANSPLHF.

Ten or more counts support this clonotype. J is TRBJ2-6 and V is TRBV28; D is possibly TRBD2 (5 bases). CDR1 and CDR2 (germline): MDHEN, SYDVKM. V gave up 2 bases and J gave up 2 bases, with 10 bases separating them. The CDR3 extends over 16 amino acids. In nucleotides, the CDR3 is TGTGCCAGCAGTTTACGGGGTCTGCCTGGGGCCAACGTCCTGACTTTC. It specifies CASSLRGLPGANVLTF.

This clonotype was seen a few times. The J gene is TRBJ1-2, the V gene TRBV11-1, with TRBD1 matching 9 bases. CDR3 length: 17 residues. V shed 3 bases, J shed 5 bases, and the junction held 13 bases outside the gene matches. In germline, CDR1 is SGHAT, CDR2 FQDESV (reference sequence). Written as DNA, the CDR3 is TGTGCCAGCAGCTTTTCTCAATCCGCCGGGACAGGGTATGGCTACACCTTC. The encoded protein is CASSFSQSAGTGYGYTF.

This clonotype was counted a few times. The chain is built from TRBV11-1 and TRBJ2-3, with TRBD1 matching 7 bases. The length of the CDR3 is 16 residues. Germline V gene data show CDR1 as SGHAT and CDR2 as FQDESV (reference sequence). Germline trimming cut 3 bases from V and 3 bases from J; bases unmatched to any gene: 9. CDR3 DNA sequence: TGTGCCAGCAGCTTTAGAGGCCGACAGGGAACAGATACGCAGTATTTT. Translating gives CASSFRGRQGTDTQYF.

This clonotype was recorded a few times. The chain joins TRBV20-1 to TRBJ2-7; 8 positions match TRBD1. Germline CDR1 reads DFQATT; CDR2 reads SNEGSKA (reference sequence). The V gene end was trimmed by 6 bases and the J gene end by 6 bases; junction bases not matched to a gene: 13. This CDR3 is built from 14 residues. Here the CDR3 DNA reads TGCAGTGCCCATAGGGGACAGGTTGATCGCGAGCAGTACTTC. Protein: CSAHRGQVDREQYF.

This clonotype was observed many times. The gene calls are TRBV2 and TRBJ2-3; D is unclear. This CDR3 comprises 11 residues. V lost 7 bases and J lost 2, with 4 bases in between. In germline, CDR1 is SNHLY, CDR2 FYNNEI. The CDR3 loop is CASTYTDTQYF. CDR3 nucleotide sequence: TGTGCCAGCACCTACACAGATACGCAGTATTTT.

This clonotype was counted at least ten times. The V gene is TRBV7-2, the J gene TRBJ2-3; D perhaps matches TRBD1 (6 bases). Looked up from germline, CDR1 is SGHTA and CDR2 is FQGNSA. V lost 3 bases, J lost 6 bases, and 13 bases lay in between. The CDR3 is 14 amino acids. The CDR3 DNA reads TGTGCCAGCAGCTTCTTCCAGGGGCTCGATACGCAGTATTTT. Amino acid sequence: CASSFFQGLDTQYF.

The chain joins TRBV7-2 to TRBJ2-3; the D call may be TRBD1 or TRBD2 (6 bases each). Germline V CDR1 and CDR2: SGHTA, FQGNSA. The V and J ends lost 1 base and 2 bases respectively, with 16 bases between them. The CDR3 loop spans 17 amino acids. The CDR3 here is CASSLVWWGAITDTQYF. The CDR3 DNA reads TGTGCCAGCAGCTTAGTATGGTGGGGGGCGATCACAGATACGCAGTATTTT.

This clonotype showed up many times. This chain links TRBV20-1 with TRBJ2-1, with D unresolved. The V gene lost 3 bases and the J gene lost 7 bases, with 13 bases spanning the gap. The CDR3 is 13 amino acids. Germline V gives CDR1 DFQATT, CDR2 SNEGSKA (reference sequence). CDR3 nucleotides: TGCAGTGCTAGCGAAGGGTTCTCAAATGAGCAGTTCTTC. Protein product: CSASEGFSNEQFF.

This clonotype was seen at least ten times. CDR3 DNA sequence: TGCGCCAGCAGCCCAGAAAAAGAGACCCAGTACTTC. This encodes CASSPEKETQYF. The chain combines TRBV5-1 with TRBJ2-5; no clear D. The germline V gene encodes CDR1 SGHRS and CDR2 YFSETQ. With 4 bases removed from V and 3 bases from J, the gap between germline ends came to 7 bases. The CDR3 has 12 amino acids.

This clonotype showed up many times. The chain recombines TRBV9 with TRBJ1-6; D might be TRBD1 (5 bases). The CDR3 is 17 amino acids. Trimming took 0 bases from V and 8 from J, leaving 18 bases between them. Germline CDR1 SGDLS, CDR2 YYNGEE. Written as DNA, the CDR3 is TGTGCCAGCAGCGTAGGAGCGACGCGGGGCGTCTATTCACCCCTCCACTTT. This encodes CASSVGATRGVYSPLHF.

This clonotype was seen at least ten times. The V and J genes are TRBV5-5 and TRBJ2-5; possibly TRBD1 or TRBD2 for D (5 bases each). Germline V gene lookup returns CDR1 SGHKS and CDR2 YYEKEE (reference sequence). Trimming took off 2 bases at V and 5 bases at J, with 10 bases between the two ends. The CDR3 has 13 amino acids. CDR3 DNA: TGTGCCAGCAGCTTCGGGGCTCGGGAGACCCAGTACTTC. Translating gives CASSFGARETQYF.

This clonotype was counted at least ten times. This chain links TRBV29-1 with TRBJ1-1; 7 bases map to TRBD1. Germline-derived CDR1 and CDR2 are SQVTM and ANQGSEA. The CDR3 sequence is 13 residues long. V lost 3 bases, J lost 3 bases, and 4 bases stayed unmatched. CDR3 residues: CSVEDRWDTEAFF. CDR3 DNA sequence: TGCAGCGTTGAGGACAGGTGGGACACTGAAGCTTTCTTT.

By share, this clonotype counts as medium-sized. The V gene is TRBV4-2, the J gene TRBJ2-3, with D hard to call. This CDR3 has 15 amino acids. Germline V lookup: CDR1 LGHNA, CDR2 YNFKEQ. Trimming removed 0 bases from V and 2 bases from J, with 9 bases in between. CDR3 nucleotides: TGTGCCAGCAGCCAAGAGGGCGTTCCCACAGATACGCAGTATTTT. This translates into CASSQEGVPTDTQYF.

The chain recombines TRBV28 with TRBJ2-7; a possible D gene is TRBD1 (5 bases). Germline loops: CDR1 MDHEN, CDR2 SYDVKM. Trimming pared 8 bases from V and 3 bases from J, leaving 8 bases between. The CDR3 covers 11 residues. The CDR3 DNA sequence: TGTGCCAGCCTCAGGGACTACGAGCAGTACTTC. It is translated as CASLRDYEQYF.

A word on this clonotype: A much larger clone differs by one base, so this may be a read error. The conserved phenylalanine or tryptophan is not found at the CDR3 terminus, so this likely reflects a read error. The V call is TRBV29-1, the J call TRBJ1-5, with D possibly being TRBD1 (5 bases). Trimming removed 6 bases at V and 7 bases at J, with 16 bases between. Germline-derived CDR1 and CDR2 are SQVTM and ANQGSEA. The CDR3 has 13 residues. In DNA, the CDR3 is TGCAGCGTGGCGGGGGGAGGCGGCCAGCCCCAGCATCTT. It codes for CSVAGGGGQPQHL.